The table lists the clone carrying this T cell receptor (beta chain) with many counts. The data were taken from a study of T-cell reconstitution after alpha-beta-depleted transplantation in children. V was shortened by 5 bases and J by 3 bases, with 9 bases between the two germline ends. There are 13 residues in the CDR3. Unique molecular identifiers featured in how the TCRbeta library was prepared. TCRdb re-called the PCR reads through MiXCR, storing one row per CDR3 protein. The sample has 200,000 to 250,000 distinct CDR3 sequences, 9.5% to 15% seen once; the top ten hold about 2.6%. The gene calls are TRBV12-3 or TRBV12-4 and TRBJ2-3; D is unclear. The starting material was PBMCs from the stem cell graft donor, obtained from the stem cell graft. The TCR was taken from a human donor who donated a stem cell graft to a child with acute lymphoblastic leukemia. CDR3 region: CASSRTMTDTQYF. In DNA form, the CDR3 reads TGTGCCAGCAGTCGGACCATGACAGATACGCAGTATTTT.